This T cell receptor (beta chain) was captured by sequencing in a study of blood T cell repertoires in COVID-19. Germline trimming cut 3 bases from V and 2 bases from J; bases unmatched to any gene: 7. The CDR3 covers 16 residues. CDR1 MGHRA and CDR2 YSYEKL come from the germline V gene. Each exposed participant met a COVID-19 case in the 2 weeks preceding study entry. Profiling relied on immunoSEQ multiplex PCR, and the TCRdb table lists in-frame clones only, not all of them. The data contain about 62,000 clones, under 80% of them singletons. The chain uses TRBV4-1 and TRBJ1-2, with 9 nucleotides matching TRBD1. Sequencing input: PBMCs or T cells enriched from blood (not recorded which). The receptor comes from a woman aged 60 to 75 who had been exposed to COVID-19. The CDR3, as DNA: TGCGCCAGCAGCCATACAGGGGGCCGAACCAACTATGGCTACACCTTC. It yields the protein CASSHTGGRTNYGYTF.